This note documents a single TCR beta chain sequence. These data are taken from a study of blood T cell repertoires in COVID-19. Turning to the study itself: T cells, B-cell-depleted T cells, or PBMCs provided the cDNA or gDNA that served as material.

Germline-derived CDR1 and CDR2 are SEHNR and FQNEAQ (reference sequence). CDR3 size: 15 residues. The V segment lost 4 bases and the J segment 5 bases; nucleotides outside the gene matches: 9. Sequencing used immunoSEQ multiplex PCR; TCRdb keeps in-frame clones, though not all of them. The sample consists of about 300,000 clones, more than 70% of them appearing once. This sequence joins TRBV7-9 and TRBJ2-5; TRBD1 aligns across 8 bases. The sequencing sample was made of peripheral blood. The TCR sequence derives from a young man who had recovered from COVID-19. This CDR3 reads CASSSRQGRLETQYF. CDR3 sequence (DNA): TGTGCCAGCAGCTCCAGACAGGGGAGGTTGGAGACCCAGTACTTC. The complete variable domain, with remaining parts taken from reference TRBV7-9 and TRBJ2-5, reads DTGVSQNPRHKITKRGQNVTFRCDPISEHNRLYWYRQTLGQGPEFLTYFQNEAQLEKSRLLSDRFSAERPKGSFSTLEIQRTEQGDSAMYLCASSSRQGRLETQYFGPGTRLLVL.